This T cell receptor beta chain was sequenced during a study of T cells after yellow fever vaccination. Overall study findings and caveats: There was a possibility that FACS-sorted repertoires contained abundant clonotypes contaminating from the bulk population. Secondary responses were weaker yet peaked faster, day 5 versus 15. The study re-detected most primary-vaccination clones after the booster (around 96% CD4, roughly 91% CD8).

This clonotype has ten or more counts. Its target is unknown. CDR1 SGHDN and CDR2 FVKESK come from the germline V gene. The CDR3 is made up of 13 amino acids. Deletions cut 4 bases from V and 7 bases from J, with 10 bases between. MiXCR, run by TCRdb on the 5' RACE reads, gives a single entry per CDR3 protein. The sample lists tens of thousands of distinct CDR3 sequences; 5.5% to 7.5% were seen once. The V gene is TRBV14, the J gene TRBJ2-2; possibly TRBD2 for D (6 bases). The TCR comes from a man aged 18 to 30 who received the YFV17D yellow fever vaccine. Sequenced here: CD4+ T cells sorted from PBMCs, sampled around 15 days after the first yellow fever vaccination. The chain's CDR3 is CASSRQGGGELFF. As DNA, the CDR3 is TGTGCCAGCAGCCGCCAGGGAGGCGGGGAGCTGTTTTTT.